This TCR beta chain was captured in a study of cytomegalovirus exposure and HLA in healthy donors. Study at large: Researchers found that about four fifths of 300 to 450 genotyped donors fell within the Caucasian-associated ancestry cluster.

CDR3 size: 19 residues. Primers for the PCR totalled 60 Vbeta and 13 Jbeta. The protocol was immunoSEQ multiplex PCR, while the TCRdb copy is restricted to in-frame clones and leaves out a portion. The repertoire includes about 190,000 clones, roughly 80% of them detected once, and 1.7% sits in the top ten. This TCR was recovered from a woman between 18 and 30 years old in good health and CMV-seronegative. The specimen sequenced was PBMCs. The rearrangement links TRBV21-1 to TRBJ2-3; the tabulated D call, TRBD1, remains unverified against the DNA. TRBV21-1 is a documented pseudogene. CDR3 in amino acids: CASSTRGRPYRPSTDTQYF. The CDR3 coding sequence is TGTGCCAGCAGCACGAGGGGGAGACCGTACAGGCCCAGCACAGATACGCAGTATTTT.